This TCR beta chain was observed in a study of Graves' ophthalmopathy and Graves' hyperthyroidism. Study-level points and caveats: The model predicted ophthalmopathy progression with more than 70% sensitivity and 72.22% specificity. Clonotypes were expanded in thyroid at above 0.001 frequency, and most also appeared in blood.

The authors amplified TCR beta CDR3 regions, and they did so from RNA transcripts for repertoire sequencing. The workflow started with a first-round RT-PCR run with HTBI primers and then moved on to a second-round multiplex PCR. TCRdb analysed the multiplex PCR reads with MiXCR anew, one entry per CDR3 protein. The sample shows about 740,000 distinct CDR3 sequences, 40% of them seen only once. Trimming took off 0 bases at V and 2 bases at J, with 12 bases between the two ends. Germline CDR1 and CDR2: KGHDR and SFDVKD. The CDR3 is 16 residues long. Donors with ophthalmopathy: moderate-to-severe activity, CAS ≥3, NOSPECS ≥4, duration under 3 months. The PBMCs were taken from roughly 10 ml of fresh peripheral blood. The table lists this clonotype with a few counts. Antigen unknown.

V usage is TRBV24-1 and J usage is TRBJ2-5; D is ambiguous. The clonotype originates from an adult man with Graves' ophthalmopathy. The sample was peripheral blood. CDR3 DNA sequence: TGTGCCACCAGTGATTTGCTCCCCTGGCAGCAAGAGACCCAGTACTTC. This codes for CATSDLLPWQQETQYF.